This T cell receptor beta chain emerged from a study of control samples from healthy donors and cancer patients. Trimming took off 8 bases at V and 5 bases at J, with 23 bases between the two ends. Germline-derived CDR1 and CDR2 are GTSNPN and SVGIG (reference sequence). The CDR3 contains 15 residues. Profiled with immunoSEQ multiplex PCR; TCRdb holds only in-frame clones, not every one. The data contain more than 95,000 clones, roughly 85% of them seen just once; the ten biggest clones take up less than 15%. The sequence was obtained from a woman aged 50 to 65 in good health. The sequencing input was blood. V and J are TRBV30 and TRBJ2-3; the D gene could be TRBD1 or TRBD2 (6 bases each). The DNA of the CDR3 is TGTGCCGGATCACCAGGGGACTCACGGGGAGATACGCAGTATTTT. As protein: CAGSPGDSRGDTQYF.